This is a list of T cell receptor beta chains from one sample in a study of radiation and T cells in renal cell carcinoma. Measured with immunoSEQ multiplex PCR; TCRdb has only the in-frame clones, and not every one. This sample has 85,000 to 100,000 clones, with around 88% found just once. Here the sequenced sample was blood, taken from a patient whose treatment included radiotherapy and nephrectomy. Source of these receptors: a man between 45 and 60 years old with renal cell carcinoma. CDR3s include the opening cysteine and the closing phenylalanine or tryptophan. The D gene is left open where the match is weak. Part of the rows lack a size; the others show once, few, many or a class for expanded clones.

D gene | clone size | J gene | V gene | CDR3 DNA | CDR3 protein
TRBD1 | . | TRBJ1-4 | TRBV29-1 | TGCAGCGTCCGGACAGGACTATCTAATGAAAAACTGTTTTTT | CSVRTGLSNEKLFF
. | once | TRBJ2-3 | TRBV6-5 | TGTGCCAGCAGTTATGGGACGGGGGCAATCACAGATACGCAGTATTTT | CASSYGTGAITDTQYF
. | . | TRBJ2-5 | TRBV6-5 | TGTGCCAGCAGTTGGGGGGGGCAGGGGGCCAGAGAGACCCAGTACTTC | CASSWGGQGARETQYF
. | once | TRBJ2-7 | TRBV12-5 | TGTGCTAGTGGTTCCTTAGGGGACTCCTACGAGCAGTACTTC | CASGSLGDSYEQYF
. | . | TRBJ2-7 | TRBV6-7 | TGTGCCAGCATTGACAGGTCCCACGAGCAGTACTTC | CASIDRSHEQYF
. | . | TRBJ1-4 | TRBV9 | TGTGCCAGCAGCCCACAACAGGGCGGGAAACTGTTTTTT | CASSPQQGGKLFF
. | few | TRBJ1-5 | TRBV4-2 | TGTGCCAGCAGCCAAGATCGGGGGAATCAGCCCCAGCATTTT | CASSQDRGNQPQHF
TRBD1 | . | TRBJ1-5 | TRBV28 | TGTGCCAGCAGTTTAGTCGGGACAGCCAATCAGCCCCAGCATTTT | CASSLVGTANQPQHF
. | . | TRBJ2-3 | TRBV5-4 | TGTGCCAGCAGCTCTTTCTCAGATACGCAGTATTTT | CASSSFSDTQYF
TRBD1 | . | TRBJ1-1 | TRBV30 | TGTGCCTGGAGTTGGACAGGGGACACTGAAGCTTTCTTT | CAWSWTGDTEAFF
TRBD2 | . | TRBJ2-1 | TRBV11-2 | TGTGCCAGCAGCTTATGGCTAGCGGGGACAAATGAGCAGTTCTTC | CASSLWLAGTNEQFF
TRBD1 | . | TRBJ1-1 | TRBV27 | TGTGCCAGCAGCGGACAGGACATGAACACTGAAGCTTTCTTT | CASSGQDMNTEAFF
. | . | TRBJ2-2 | TRBV7-2 | TGTGCCAGCAGCCGAACCTACACCGGGGAGCTGTTTTTT | CASSRTYTGELFF
. | . | TRBJ1-6 | TRBV2 | TGTGCCAGCAGAACGGAGGGTTCACCCCTCCACTTT | CASRTEGSPLHF
TRBD1 | . | TRBJ1-3 | TRBV7-6 | TGTGCCAGCAGCCGTCAGGGGGTAGCTGGAAACACCATATATTTT | CASSRQGVAGNTIYF
. | . | TRBJ1-1 | TRBV5-4 | TGTGCCAGCAGGAAAGGGAAAAACACTGAAGCTTTCTTT | CASRKGKNTEAFF
. | . | TRBJ2-3 | TRBV5-1 | TGCGCCAGCAGGGTCATTGGCACGACCACAGATACGCAGTATTTT | CASRVIGTTTDTQYF
. | . | TRBJ1-4 | TRBV6-5 | TGTGCCAGCAGTTTCAGGGACGCGAATGAAAAACTGTTTTTT | CASSFRDANEKLFF
. | . | TRBJ1-5 | TRBV4-2 | TGTGCCAGCAGCCAGATCTCAGGGAGCCAGCCCCAGCATTTT | CASSQISGSQPQHF
TRBD1 | once | TRBJ2-7 | TRBV4-1 | TGCGCCAGCAGTCGGACAGGGAAATACTCCTACGAGCAGTACTTC | CASSRTGKYSYEQYF
TRBD1 | . | TRBJ1-1 | TRBV12-5 | TGTGCTAGTGGTTTGGGACAGGGGTGGGACACTGAAGCTTTCTTT | CASGLGQGWDTEAFF
. | . | TRBJ1-2 | TRBV25-1 | TGTGCCAGCAGTGAATCAGGGGAAGCATATGGCTACACCTTC | CASSESGEAYGYTF
. | . | TRBJ2-1 | TRBV15 | TGTGCCACCAGCAGAGAGGGCGTAGACAATGAGCAGTTCTTC | CATSREGVDNEQFF
TRBD1 | . | TRBJ2-2 | TRBV11-2 | TGTGCCAGCAGCTTAGTGGCCAGACAGGGGGCGAACACCGGGGAGCTGTTTTTT | CASSLVARQGANTGELFF
. | once | TRBJ2-4 | TRBV27 | TGTGCCAGCAGGGGCTTGGCCAAAAACATTCAGTACTTC | CASRGLAKNIQYF
. | . | TRBJ1-4 | TRBV4-2 | TGTGCCAGCAGCCTGGGACTCCCCCGCAGTGAAAAACTGTTTTTT | CASSLGLPRSEKLFF
TRBD1 | . | TRBJ1-2 | TRBV5-8 | TGTGCCAGCAGCATTGGGCTGACAGGGGTCTATGGCTACACCTTC | CASSIGLTGVYGYTF
TRBD2 | . | TRBJ2-1 | TRBV4-1 | TGCGCCAGCAGCCAAGAGGTGCGGGGGGGTAACAATGAGCAGTTCTTC | CASSQEVRGGNNEQFF
TRBD1 | . | TRBJ1-2 | TRBV28 | TGTGCCAGCAGTCGGGACAGTGTAGTTGGCTACACCTTC | CASSRDSVVGYTF
TRBD1 | . | TRBJ1-2 | TRBV2 | TGTGTCTCAAAGGGGGACAGATTATTATATGGCTACACCTTC | CVSKGDRLLYGYTF
TRBD2 | . | TRBJ2-7 | TRBV6-6 | TGTGCCAGCAGTAAGCAGCGGGATACCTACGAGCAGTACTTC | CASSKQRDTYEQYF
TRBD1 | once | TRBJ2-3 | TRBV19 | TGTGCCAGTAGTTCCCGACAGGGGGCAGTGGGCACAGATACGCAGTATTTT | CASSSRQGAVGTDTQYF
TRBD1 | few | TRBJ1-1 | TRBV4-2 | TGTGCCAGCAGCCCACCGGACAGGCAGGGGACTGAAGCTTTCTTT | CASSPPDRQGTEAFF
. | . | TRBJ1-2 | TRBV30 | TGTGCCTGGAGTAAAAAAAACGGCGGGGCAGGAGCTAACTATGGCTACACCTTC | CAWSKKNGGAGANYGYTF
. | . | TRBJ1-2 | TRBV6-5 | TGTGCCAGCAGTTACTCGATTACGGCCCTCTATGGCTACACCTTC | CASSYSITALYGYTF
. | . | TRBJ1-1 | TRBV7-8 | TGTGCCAGCAGCTTAGACGGGGACACTGAAGCTTTCTTT | CASSLDGDTEAFF
TRBD1 | . | TRBJ2-2 | TRBV13 | TGTGCCAGCAGCTCATACCGACAGGGGACGAACACCGGGGAGCTGTTTTTT | CASSSYRQGTNTGELFF
TRBD2 | . | TRBJ2-1 | TRBV2 | TGTGCCAGCAGTACCGGGACTAGCGGAGGGTTTGAGCAGTTCTTC | CASSTGTSGGFEQFF
TRBD2 | . | TRBJ2-1 | TRBV5-1 | TGCGCCAGCAGCTTTAGCGGGGGGGCAGTCAATGAGCAGTTCTTC | CASSFSGGAVNEQFF
. | . | TRBJ2-2 | TRBV5-1 | TGCGCCAGCAGCCCCTCGACCCTCTACACCGGGGAGCTGTTTTTT | CASSPSTLYTGELFF
. | . | TRBJ1-1 | TRBV7-3 | TGTGCCAGCAGCTTAACCGGGGGGACAAGTGAAGCTTTCTTT | CASSLTGGTSEAFF
TRBD2 | . | TRBJ2-7 | TRBV5-4 | TGTGCCAGTAGCTCTGCGGGGGGCTACGAGCAGTACTTC | CASSSAGGYEQYF
TRBD2 | . | TRBJ2-3 | TRBV7-2 | TGTGCCAGCAGCCCAAGCGGGGGATACACAGATACGCAGTATTTT | CASSPSGGYTDTQYF
. | . | TRBJ2-7 | TRBV27 | TGTGCCAGCAGTTTAGGGGGGCCCACCTACGAGCAGTACTTC | CASSLGGPTYEQYF
. | . | TRBJ2-7 | TRBV30 | TGTGCCTGGAAGTTCGGGAGTCAGTACGAGCAGTACTTC | CAWKFGSQYEQYF
. | . | TRBJ2-3 | TRBV30 | TGTGCCTGGAGTACCGTGGGGGCAGATACGCAGTATTTT | CAWSTVGADTQYF
. | . | TRBJ1-2 | TRBV7-9 | TGTGCCAGCAGCGCGTACCGGGATGGAATTCGCTACACCTTC | CASSAYRDGIRYTF
TRBD2 | . | TRBJ2-3 | TRBV29-1 | TGCAGCGTTGTGTCGACTAGCGGGATCAGGACAGATACGCAGTATTTT | CSVVSTSGIRTDTQYF
TRBD2 | . | TRBJ2-3 | TRBV25-1 | TGTGCCAGCAGTGTCAGTAGCGGGATCATGTACACAGATACGCAGTATTTT | CASSVSSGIMYTDTQYF
. | . | TRBJ2-7 | TRBV28 | TGTGCCAGCAGTGCTGGACCCTACGAGCAGTACTTC | CASSAGPYEQYF
. | . | TRBJ2-3 | TRBV7-2 | TGTGCCAGCAGCTTAGTTGCGTCTAGCATTTCTTCAGATACGCAGTATTTT | CASSLVASSISSDTQYF